Included here is one T cell receptor beta chain sequence, with context. Its antigen is unidentified. A junction end diverges from the germline sequence, so it may reflect a read error. This record comes from a study of cytomegalovirus exposure and HLA in healthy donors. Study-level findings and limits: An Asian-associated ancestry cluster reportedly showed fewer N-insertions than the approximately 700-donor mean in a later analysis. Several top significant clusters appeared, in a later analysis, to be linked to common viral pathogens.

Primers for the PCR totalled 60 Vbeta and 13 Jbeta. Data came from immunoSEQ multiplex PCR; TCRdb stores just in-frame clones and leaves some out. The sample carries approximately 50,000 clones, roughly four fifths recorded once. The receptor was derived from a boy younger than 18 in good health and CMV-seropositive. Material for sequencing was PBMCs.

The CDR3 region has the DNA TGTTCCAGCAGCTTAACTGGCGGGGGGGCTTTCCAAGAGACCCAGTACTTC. Translating it yields CSSSLTGGGAFQETQYF. J is TRBJ2-5 and V is TRBV7-9; 9 bases match TRBD2. Germline V gene data show CDR1 as SEHNR and CDR2 as FQNEAQ (reference sequence). The CDR3 loop spans 17 amino acids.